The rows below give T cell receptor beta chains drawn from one sample of a study of CXCR3-negative and CXCR3-positive naive CD8 T cells. TCRdb reprocessed the 5' RACE reads, with one entry per CDR3 protein and no DNA. This listing includes tens of thousands of distinct CDR3 sequences. The sequencing input was memory CD8+ T cells from blood. The origin of the receptors is a human donor in good health. Some clones in this sample may be carry-over from other donors' samples. Both conserved end residues are part of each CDR3. The order of the fields is V gene, clone size, J gene, CDR3 protein. Clone size is shown for a subset of rows, as once, few, many or a class of expanded clone.

v_call: TRBV29-1
clone_size: NA
j_call: TRBJ2-3
cdr3_aa: CSVEDHLGGHRSSTDTQYF

v_call: TRBV2
clone_size: NA
j_call: TRBJ2-2
cdr3_aa: CASSERASNTGELFF

v_call: TRBV7-8
clone_size: NA
j_call: TRBJ1-3
cdr3_aa: CASSLSLTGRSGNTIYF

v_call: TRBV19
clone_size: NA
j_call: TRBJ2-2
cdr3_aa: CASSIGQVIFTGELFF

v_call: TRBV25-1
clone_size: NA
j_call: TRBJ2-1
cdr3_aa: CASSGEGSYNEQFF

v_call: TRBV5-5
clone_size: NA
j_call: TRBJ2-5
cdr3_aa: CASSLGLPTQETQYF

v_call: TRBV7-3
clone_size: NA
j_call: TRBJ1-1
cdr3_aa: CASRNLGTEAFF

v_call: TRBV3-2
clone_size: NA
j_call: TRBJ2-1
cdr3_aa: CASSQDQGTSLHEQFF

v_call: TRBV18
clone_size: NA
j_call: TRBJ2-7
cdr3_aa: CASSPPRSGNEQYF

v_call: TRBV7-9
clone_size: NA
j_call: TRBJ1-1
cdr3_aa: CASSQLIGQGEAFF

v_call: TRBV11-2
clone_size: NA
j_call: TRBJ2-1
cdr3_aa: CASSLPSGDEQFF

v_call: TRBV7-7
clone_size: NA
j_call: TRBJ2-3
cdr3_aa: CASSSGLGADTQYF

v_call: TRBV4-2
clone_size: NA
j_call: TRBJ2-1
cdr3_aa: CASSQAGGAYNEQFF

v_call: TRBV6-5
clone_size: NA
j_call: TRBJ2-7
cdr3_aa: CASSQIIGSSYEQYF

v_call: TRBV4-3
clone_size: medium-sized
j_call: TRBJ2-1
cdr3_aa: CASSSDREAHNEQFF

v_call: TRBV20-1
clone_size: NA
j_call: TRBJ2-7
cdr3_aa: CSAGDWIYEQYF

v_call: TRBV28
clone_size: NA
j_call: TRBJ1-1
cdr3_aa: CASREVGLNTEAFF

v_call: TRBV9
clone_size: NA
j_call: TRBJ2-1
cdr3_aa: CASSVDGSDYNEQFF

v_call: TRBV20-1
clone_size: NA
j_call: TRBJ2-3
cdr3_aa: CSAMEPSRGRDTQYF

v_call: TRBV7-2
clone_size: NA
j_call: TRBJ2-7
cdr3_aa: CASSPEAWDRAYEQYF

v_call: TRBV6-5
clone_size: NA
j_call: TRBJ2-5
cdr3_aa: CASSVQREQETQYF

v_call: TRBV29-1
clone_size: NA
j_call: TRBJ1-2
cdr3_aa: CSVEGSGSPLNYGYTF

v_call: TRBV5-6
clone_size: NA
j_call: TRBJ2-7
cdr3_aa: CASRRGGWVDEQYF

v_call: TRBV4-1
clone_size: NA
j_call: TRBJ2-7
cdr3_aa: CASSQDPPGVSLKYEQYF

v_call: TRBV29-1
clone_size: NA
j_call: TRBJ1-1
cdr3_aa: CSVSGQGGTEAFF

v_call: TRBV28
clone_size: NA
j_call: TRBJ2-7
cdr3_aa: CASSLTGLAEEQYF

v_call: TRBV11-2
clone_size: NA
j_call: TRBJ2-3
cdr3_aa: CASSFGPYTDTQYF